The clone carrying this TCR beta chain came up a few times. This CDR3 has 15 amino acids. Trimming cost V 5 bases and J 0 bases; bases outside gene matches: 6. CDR1 is SGHVS and CDR2 is FNYEAQ in the germline V gene. These data come from a study of blood T cell repertoires in COVID-19. Overall study: Samples taken during acute and convalescent COVID-19 were collected in the United States, Italy and Spain. Nucleic acid was either cDNA or gDNA, and it came from T cells, B-cell-depleted T cells, or PBMCs.

As handled by the study authors: Estimation of nucleated cell counts was performed using reference gene primer amplification. Repertoires were generated with immunoSEQ multiplex PCR, while TCRdb's copy carries only in-frame clones and drops some. For V, J and clone size, that table is used; D and trimming come from the DNA. The sample shows tens of thousands of clones, roughly 81% of them seen only once. The sequence was collected from a human donor in a cohort sampled during active COVID-19. The V gene is TRBV7-6, the J gene TRBJ1-1; TRBD1 matches at 7 bases. The sequenced sample was peripheral blood. The DNA for the CDR3 is TGTGCCAGCAGCCCCCTACAGGGGATGAACACTGAAGCTTTCTTT. Translating gives CASSPLQGMNTEAFF.